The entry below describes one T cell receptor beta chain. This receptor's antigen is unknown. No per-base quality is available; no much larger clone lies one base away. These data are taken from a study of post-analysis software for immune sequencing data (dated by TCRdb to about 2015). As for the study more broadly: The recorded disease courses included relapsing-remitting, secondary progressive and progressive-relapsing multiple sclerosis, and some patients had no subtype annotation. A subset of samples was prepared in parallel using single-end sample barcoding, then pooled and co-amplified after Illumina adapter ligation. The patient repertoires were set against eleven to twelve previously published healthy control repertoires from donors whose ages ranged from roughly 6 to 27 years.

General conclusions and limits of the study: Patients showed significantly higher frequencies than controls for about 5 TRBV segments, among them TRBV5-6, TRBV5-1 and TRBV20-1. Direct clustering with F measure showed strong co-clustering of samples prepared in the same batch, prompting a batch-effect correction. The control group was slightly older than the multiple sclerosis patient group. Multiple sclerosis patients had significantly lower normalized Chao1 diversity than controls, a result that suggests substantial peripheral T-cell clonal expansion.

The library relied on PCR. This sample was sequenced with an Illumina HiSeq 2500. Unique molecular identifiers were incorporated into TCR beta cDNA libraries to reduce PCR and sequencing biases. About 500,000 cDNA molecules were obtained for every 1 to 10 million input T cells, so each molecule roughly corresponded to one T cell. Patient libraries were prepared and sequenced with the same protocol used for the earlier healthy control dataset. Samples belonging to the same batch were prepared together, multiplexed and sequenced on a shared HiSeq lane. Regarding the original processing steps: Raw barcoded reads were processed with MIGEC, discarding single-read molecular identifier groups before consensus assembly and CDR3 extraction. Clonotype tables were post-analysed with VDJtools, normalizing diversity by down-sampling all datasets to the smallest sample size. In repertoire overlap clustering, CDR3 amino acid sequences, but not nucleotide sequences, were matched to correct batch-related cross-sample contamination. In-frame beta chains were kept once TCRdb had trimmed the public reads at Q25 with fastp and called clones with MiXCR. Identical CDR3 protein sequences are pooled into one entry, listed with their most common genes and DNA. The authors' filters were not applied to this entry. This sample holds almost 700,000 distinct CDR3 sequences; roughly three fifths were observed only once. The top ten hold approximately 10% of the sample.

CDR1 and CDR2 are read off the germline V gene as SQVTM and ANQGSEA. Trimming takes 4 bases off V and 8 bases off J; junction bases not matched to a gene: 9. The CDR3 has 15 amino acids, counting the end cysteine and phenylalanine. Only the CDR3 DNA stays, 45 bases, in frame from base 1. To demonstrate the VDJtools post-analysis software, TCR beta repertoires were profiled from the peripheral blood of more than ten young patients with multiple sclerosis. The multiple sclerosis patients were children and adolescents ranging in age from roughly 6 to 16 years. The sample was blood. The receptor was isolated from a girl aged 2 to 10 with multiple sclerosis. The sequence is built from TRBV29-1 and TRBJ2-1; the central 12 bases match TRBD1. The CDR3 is CSVVLGGQGAYEQFF. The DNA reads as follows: TGCAGCGTTGTACTTGGGGGACAGGGGGCCTATGAGCAGTTCTTC.